This T cell receptor (beta chain) was documented in a study of monozygotic twins with inflammatory bowel disease. No DNA is given; TCRdb re-called the 5' RACE reads and lists each CDR3 protein once. Its listing shows some 150,000 distinct CDR3 sequences. The germline gives CDR1 SGHTA, CDR2 FQGNSA. The CDR3 has 14 residues. This sequence was found in a human donor with ulcerative colitis or Crohn's disease, or a healthy co-twin of an affected twin (not recorded which). The source material was blood. V and J are TRBV7-2 and TRBJ1-1. The chain's CDR3 is CASSLEASRTEAFF.